The TCR beta chain described here comes from a study of persistence of HIV-infected CD4 T cells (dated by TCRdb to 2019 to 2021). For context, the study as a whole: The median time participants had been on suppressive ART was about eight years. Peripheral blood samples of up to about 200 mL were obtained at multiple time points, with the exception of two participants, for whom leukapheresis was performed at a single time point. Anti-CD3/anti-CD28 stimulation activated a higher proportion of cells, with a lower memory fraction, than antigen stimulation. CMV- and HIV-1 Gag-responding CD4+ T cells were isolated from ART-treated individuals so that antigen-driven clonal expansion of HIV-1-infected cells could be examined. The clonality of all cells in each sorted population was assessed by TCRbeta sequencing, whereas the clonality of infected cells was assessed by proviral sequencing. For the TCR cluster analysis across participants, fewer than ten participants were included for CMV and over five participants for Gag. Summary of the overall study and its limitations: Only a small number of individuals took part in the study, and only a limited range of antigens was tested. TCRbeta richness in CMV- and Gag-responding cells was significantly lower than in anti-CD3/anti-CD28-responding cells; CMV-responding cells had higher oligoclonality than CD3/CD28-stimulated and Gag-responding cells. Antigen-responding cells were enriched for expanded CDR3beta sequences that were degenerate, which suggests that CD4+ responses to CMV and Gag underwent convergent selection. Restriction of bulk TCR analyses to the rare CMV-responding cells that actually carried HIV-1 proviruses was not possible. TCR oligoclonality correlated with proviral oligoclonality within the same sorted populations.

The immunoSEQ hsTCRB assay version 4, run in survey mode, was used to sequence TCRbeta repertoires from genomic DNA. Genomic DNA was diluted to around 9.4 ng/uL, using up to about 1 ug per sample for TCRbeta sequencing. Per the original workflow: TCRbeta data were analyzed in ImmunoSeq Analyzer 3.0, with diversity computed on productive nucleotide rearrangements. The improved Chao index was used to estimate lower-bound TCR diversity, and the Gini coefficient was used to estimate clonality using the Immunarch R package. Different nucleotide rearrangements encoding the same CDR3beta amino acid sequence were counted as distinct clonotypes. TCRbeta sequences significantly enriched in antigen-responding cells relative to anti-CD3/anti-CD28-activated cells were identified by differential abundance analysis. TCRs were clustered by predicted peptide-MHC specificity with GLIPH2, both within individual participants and across merged participant data sets. In its TCRdb copy, this immuneACCESS table keeps in-frame sequences only and misses some clones. Where compared with another copy, unresolved V genes explain less than half of these, and the others have no known cause. Clonal size and the V and J genes are those of that table, whereas D and trimming came from the DNA. The sample profile shows about 43,000 clones; 89% of them were found once. The ten top clones hold under 1.2% of the sample.

What this sample's treatment or condition label stands for: suppressive antiretroviral therapy. Cells were stimulated with anti-CD3/anti-CD28 magnetic beads as a nonspecific positive control representing the CD4+ T cell repertoire. Responding CD4+ T cells were sorted by upregulation of both CD40 ligand and CD69. HIV-1-infected adults in whom suppressive ART had been started during chronic infection were enrolled as participants. Plasma HIV-1 RNA had been undetectable (below 50 copies/mL) in participants for at least 4 years. To be included, a participant needed positive CMV serology and a CD4+ T cell count above 400 cells/uL. Before stimulation, PBMCs were isolated using density centrifugation and depleted of CD8+ T cells. For about 17 hours, the CD8-depleted PBMCs were stimulated with anti-CD28/CD49d costimulation, a CD40-blocking antibody, and enfuvirtide to prevent new infections. Cells were sorted on a Beckman Coulter MoFlo Legacy or XDP sorter, with propidium iodide excluding dead cells. For samples with more than one million cells, genomic DNA was extracted with the QIAamp DNA Mini Kit, and for all other samples the Quick-DNA Microprep Kit was used.

The CDR3 covers 13 residues, taking in both the cysteine and the phenylalanine. Only the CDR3 region is kept as DNA, spanning 39 bases read in frame from base 1. In the germline V gene (reference sequence), CDR1 corresponds to LNHDA and CDR2 to SQIVND. The germline V end is reduced by 10 bases and the J end by 10 bases; junction bases left unmatched: 8. Turning to this clone: Which antigen it targets is not known. Qualities for individual bases were not recorded, and no much larger clone is one base off.

This chain is built from TRBV19 and TRBJ1-4; a stretch of 11 junction bases matches TRBD1. Sequenced material: CD4+ T cells sorted from PBMCs after roughly 18-hour stimulation, taken from a patient who received antiretroviral therapy. Explained via the paper, the cell subset or site label denotes: CD40L+CD69+ CD4 T cells responding to anti-CD3/anti-CD28 beads, representing the overall repertoire. The sequence came from an adult man with HIV who was CMV-seropositive. The base sequence is TGTGCCACCATTGGACAGGGGGCAGGAAAACTGTTTTTT. Its product reads: CATIGQGAGKLFF.